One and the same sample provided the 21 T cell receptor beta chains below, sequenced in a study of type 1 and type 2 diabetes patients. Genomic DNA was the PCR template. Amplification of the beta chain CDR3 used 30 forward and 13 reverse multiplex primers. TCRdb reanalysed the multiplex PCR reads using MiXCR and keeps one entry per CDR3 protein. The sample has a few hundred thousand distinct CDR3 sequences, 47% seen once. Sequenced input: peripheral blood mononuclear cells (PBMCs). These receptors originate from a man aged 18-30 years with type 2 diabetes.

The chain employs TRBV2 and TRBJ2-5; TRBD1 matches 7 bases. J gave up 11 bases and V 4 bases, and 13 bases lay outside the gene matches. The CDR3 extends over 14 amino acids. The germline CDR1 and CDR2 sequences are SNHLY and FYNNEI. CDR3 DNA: TGTGCCAGCAGTGCCCCGACAGGGTCGGATGAGCAGTACTTC. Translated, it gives CASSAPTGSDEQYF.

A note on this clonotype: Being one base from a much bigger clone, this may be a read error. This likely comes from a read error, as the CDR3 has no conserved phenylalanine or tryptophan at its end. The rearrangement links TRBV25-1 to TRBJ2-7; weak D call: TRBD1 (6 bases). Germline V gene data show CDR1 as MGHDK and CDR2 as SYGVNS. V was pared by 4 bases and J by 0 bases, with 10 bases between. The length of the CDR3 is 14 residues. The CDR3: CASSVRDTSYEQYS. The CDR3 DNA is TGTGCCAGCAGTGTCCGGGACACCTCCTACGAGCAGTACTCC.

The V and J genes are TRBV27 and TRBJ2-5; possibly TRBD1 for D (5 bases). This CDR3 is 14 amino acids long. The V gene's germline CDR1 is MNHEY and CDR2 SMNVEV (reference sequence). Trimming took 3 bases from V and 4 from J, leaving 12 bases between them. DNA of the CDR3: TGTGCCAGCAGTTTGGTGGGGCGCGGAGAGACCCAGTACTTC. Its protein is CASSLVGRGETQYF.

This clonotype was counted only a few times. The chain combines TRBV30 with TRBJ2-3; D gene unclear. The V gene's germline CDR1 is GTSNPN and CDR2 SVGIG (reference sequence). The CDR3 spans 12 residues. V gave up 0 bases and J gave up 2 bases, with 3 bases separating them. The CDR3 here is CAWSVDTDTQYF. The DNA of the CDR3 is TGTGCCTGGAGTGTGGACACAGATACGCAGTATTTT.

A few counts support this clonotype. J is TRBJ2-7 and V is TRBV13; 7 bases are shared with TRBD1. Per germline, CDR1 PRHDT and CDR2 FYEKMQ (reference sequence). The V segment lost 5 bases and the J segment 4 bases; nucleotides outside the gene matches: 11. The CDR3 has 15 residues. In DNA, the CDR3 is TGTGCCAGCAGCCCAACAGGGGCGAGGTTATACGAGCAGTACTTC. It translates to CASSPTGARLYEQYF. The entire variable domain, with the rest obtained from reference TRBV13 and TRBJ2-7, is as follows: AAGVIQSPRHLIKEKRETATLKCYPIPRHDTVYWYQQGPGQDPQFLISFYEKMQSDKGSIPDRFSAQQFSDYHSELNMSSLELGDSALYFCASSPTGARLYEQYFGPGTRLTVT.

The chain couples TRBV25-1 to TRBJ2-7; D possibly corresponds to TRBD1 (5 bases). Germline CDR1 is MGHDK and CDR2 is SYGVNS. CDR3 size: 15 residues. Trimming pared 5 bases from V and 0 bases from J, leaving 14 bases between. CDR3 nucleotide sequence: TGTGCCAGCAGTTTCCAGCTGGGGCCCTCCTACGAGCAGTACTTC. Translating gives CASSFQLGPSYEQYF.

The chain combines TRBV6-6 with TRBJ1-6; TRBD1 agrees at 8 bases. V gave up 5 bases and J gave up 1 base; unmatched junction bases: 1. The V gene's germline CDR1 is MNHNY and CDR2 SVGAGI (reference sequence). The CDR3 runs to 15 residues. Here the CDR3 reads CASSQGASYNSPLHF. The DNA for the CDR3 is TGTGCCAGCAGTCAGGGGGCGTCCTATAATTCACCCCTCCACTTT.

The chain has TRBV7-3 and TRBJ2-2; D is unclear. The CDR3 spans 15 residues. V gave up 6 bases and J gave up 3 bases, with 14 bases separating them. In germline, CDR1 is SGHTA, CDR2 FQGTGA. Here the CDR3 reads CASSGSAIDTGELFF. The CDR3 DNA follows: TGTGCCAGCAGTGGGTCCGCAATCGACACCGGGGAGCTGTTTTTT.

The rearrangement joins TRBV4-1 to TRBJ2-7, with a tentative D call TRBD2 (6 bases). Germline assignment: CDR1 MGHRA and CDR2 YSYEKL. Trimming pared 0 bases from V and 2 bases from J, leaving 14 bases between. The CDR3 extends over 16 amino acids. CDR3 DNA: TGCGCCAGCAGCCAAGAGTTGGGGCGGGGAGCCTACGAGCAGTACTTC. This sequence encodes CASSQELGRGAYEQYF.

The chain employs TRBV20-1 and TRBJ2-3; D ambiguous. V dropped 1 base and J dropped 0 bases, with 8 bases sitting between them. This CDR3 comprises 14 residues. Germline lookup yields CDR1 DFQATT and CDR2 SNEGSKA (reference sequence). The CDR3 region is CSARGLKSTDTQYF. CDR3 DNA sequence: TGCAGTGCTAGAGGGCTTAAGAGCACAGATACGCAGTATTTT.

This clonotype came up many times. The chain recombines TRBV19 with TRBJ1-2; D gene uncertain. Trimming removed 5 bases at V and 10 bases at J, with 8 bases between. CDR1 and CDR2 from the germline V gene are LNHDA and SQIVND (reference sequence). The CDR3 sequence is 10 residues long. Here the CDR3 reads CASSDGVYTF. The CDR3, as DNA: TGTGCCAGTAGTGACGGAGTCTACACCTTC.

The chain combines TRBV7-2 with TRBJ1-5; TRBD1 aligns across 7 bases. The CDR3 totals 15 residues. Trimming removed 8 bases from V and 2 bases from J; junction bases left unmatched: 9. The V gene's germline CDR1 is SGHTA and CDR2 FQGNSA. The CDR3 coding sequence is TGTGCCAGCGGCCTCCAGGGGGGTGGCAATCAGCCCCAGCATTTT. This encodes CASGLQGGGNQPQHF.

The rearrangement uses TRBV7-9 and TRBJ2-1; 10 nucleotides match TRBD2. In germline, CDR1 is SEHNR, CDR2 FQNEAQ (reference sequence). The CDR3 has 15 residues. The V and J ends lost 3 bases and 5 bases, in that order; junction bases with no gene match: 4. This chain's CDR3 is CASSFTSGVNNEQFF. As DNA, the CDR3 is TGTGCCAGCAGCTTTACTAGCGGGGTTAACAATGAGCAGTTCTTC.

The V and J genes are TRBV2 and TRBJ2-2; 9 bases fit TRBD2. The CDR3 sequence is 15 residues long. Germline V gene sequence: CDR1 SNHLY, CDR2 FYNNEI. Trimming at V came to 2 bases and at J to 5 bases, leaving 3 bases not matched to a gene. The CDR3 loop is CASSEPAGGTGELFF. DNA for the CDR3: TGTGCCAGCAGTGAACCAGCGGGGGGTACCGGGGAGCTGTTTTTT.

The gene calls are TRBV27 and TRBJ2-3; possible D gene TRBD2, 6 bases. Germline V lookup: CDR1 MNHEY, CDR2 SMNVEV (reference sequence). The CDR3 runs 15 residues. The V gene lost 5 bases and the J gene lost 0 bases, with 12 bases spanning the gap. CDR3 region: CASSPISGSTDTQYF. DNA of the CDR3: TGTGCCAGCAGTCCCATTAGCGGAAGCACAGATACGCAGTATTTT.

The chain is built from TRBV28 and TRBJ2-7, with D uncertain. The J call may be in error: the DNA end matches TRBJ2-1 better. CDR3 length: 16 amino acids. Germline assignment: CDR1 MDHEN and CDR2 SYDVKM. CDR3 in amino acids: CASSQPRYRVNNEQFF. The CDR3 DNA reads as TGTGCCAGCAGTCAACCCCGCTACCGTGTTAACAATGAGCAGTTCTTC.

The CDR3 bases are TGTGCCAGCAGCCAAGATTTGAACAGGCTCTACGAGCAGTACTTC. It yields the protein CASSQDLNRLYEQYF. This sequence joins TRBV3-1 and TRBJ2-7; perhaps TRBD1 as D (5 bases). The CDR3 contains 15 residues. The V end lost 0 bases, the J end lost 3 bases, and 12 bases lay between the germline ends. Looked up from germline, CDR1 is LGHDT and CDR2 is YNNKEL (reference sequence).

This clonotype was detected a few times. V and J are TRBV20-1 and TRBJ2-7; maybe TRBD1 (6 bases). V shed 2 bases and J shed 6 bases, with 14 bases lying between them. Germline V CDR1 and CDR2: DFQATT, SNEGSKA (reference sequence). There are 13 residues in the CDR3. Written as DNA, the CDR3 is TGCAGTGCTAGACCCACCGGGACACTCGAGCAGTACTTC. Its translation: CSARPTGTLEQYF.

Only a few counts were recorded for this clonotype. The CDR3 DNA is TGTGCCAGCACTCCCCCAGGGTCCGGCGAGCAGTACTTC. Residues: CASTPPGSGEQYF. V and J are TRBV2 and TRBJ2-7; D is possibly TRBD1 (5 bases). Germline CDR1 is SNHLY and CDR2 is FYNNEI. This CDR3 is 13 amino acids long. Trimming left V 7 bases short and J 6 bases short, with 16 bases between.

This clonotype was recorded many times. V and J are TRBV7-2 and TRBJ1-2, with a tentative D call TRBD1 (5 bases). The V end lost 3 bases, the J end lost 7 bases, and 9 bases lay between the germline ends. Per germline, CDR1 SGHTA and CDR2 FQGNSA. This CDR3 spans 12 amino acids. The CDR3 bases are TGTGCCAGCAGCTTGGGGACGGGTGGCTACACCTTC. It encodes CASSLGTGGYTF.

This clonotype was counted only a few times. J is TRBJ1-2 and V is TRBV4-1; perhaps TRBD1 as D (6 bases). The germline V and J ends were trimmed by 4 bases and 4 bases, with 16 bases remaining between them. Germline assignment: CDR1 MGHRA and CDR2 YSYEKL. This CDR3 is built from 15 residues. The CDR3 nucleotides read TGCGCCAGCAGCCTTCAGGACAGTACGACCTATGGCTACACCTTC. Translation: CASSLQDSTTYGYTF.